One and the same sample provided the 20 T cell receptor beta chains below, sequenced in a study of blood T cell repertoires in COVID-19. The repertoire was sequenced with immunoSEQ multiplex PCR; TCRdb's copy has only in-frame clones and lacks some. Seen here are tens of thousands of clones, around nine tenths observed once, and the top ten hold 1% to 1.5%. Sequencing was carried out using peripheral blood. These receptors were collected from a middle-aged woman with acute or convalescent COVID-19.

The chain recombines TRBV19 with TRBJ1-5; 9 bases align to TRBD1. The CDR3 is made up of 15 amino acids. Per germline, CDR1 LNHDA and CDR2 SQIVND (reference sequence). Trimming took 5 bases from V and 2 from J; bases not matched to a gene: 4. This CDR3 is CASSLQGAGNQPQHF. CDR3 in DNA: TGTGCCAGTAGTCTACAGGGGGCTGGCAATCAGCCCCAGCATTTT.

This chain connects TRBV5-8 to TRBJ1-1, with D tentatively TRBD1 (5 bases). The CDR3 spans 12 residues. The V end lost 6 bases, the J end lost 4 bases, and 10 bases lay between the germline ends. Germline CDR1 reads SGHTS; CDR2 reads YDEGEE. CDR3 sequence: CASTRTFTEAFF. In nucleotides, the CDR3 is TGTGCCAGCACGAGGACATTCACTGAAGCTTTCTTT.

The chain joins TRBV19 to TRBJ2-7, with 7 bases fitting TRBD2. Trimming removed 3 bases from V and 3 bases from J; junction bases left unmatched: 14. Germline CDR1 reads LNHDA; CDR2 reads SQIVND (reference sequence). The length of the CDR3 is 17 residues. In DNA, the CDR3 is TGTGCCAGTAGTATTAAAGCGGGGACTTCGGTTGACTACGAGCAGTACTTC. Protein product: CASSIKAGTSVDYEQYF.

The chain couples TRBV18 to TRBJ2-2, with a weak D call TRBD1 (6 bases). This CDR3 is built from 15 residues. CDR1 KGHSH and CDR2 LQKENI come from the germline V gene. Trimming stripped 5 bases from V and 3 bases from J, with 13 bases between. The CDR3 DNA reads TGTGCCAGCTCATCCACAGGGACCGACACCGGGGAGCTGTTTTTT. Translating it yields CASSSTGTDTGELFF.

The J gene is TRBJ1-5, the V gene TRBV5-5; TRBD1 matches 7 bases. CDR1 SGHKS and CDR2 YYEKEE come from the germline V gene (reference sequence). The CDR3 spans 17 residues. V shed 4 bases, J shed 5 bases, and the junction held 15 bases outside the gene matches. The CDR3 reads CASSLGQEPRADQPQHF. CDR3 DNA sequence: TGTGCCAGCAGCCTCGGACAGGAACCAAGAGCGGATCAGCCCCAGCATTTT.

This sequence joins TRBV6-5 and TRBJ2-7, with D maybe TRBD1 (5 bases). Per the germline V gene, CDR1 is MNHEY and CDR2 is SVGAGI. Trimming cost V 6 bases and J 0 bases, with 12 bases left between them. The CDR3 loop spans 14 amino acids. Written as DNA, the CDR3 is TGTGCCAGCAGATTAGGACACCTCTCCTACGAGCAGTACTTC. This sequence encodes CASRLGHLSYEQYF.

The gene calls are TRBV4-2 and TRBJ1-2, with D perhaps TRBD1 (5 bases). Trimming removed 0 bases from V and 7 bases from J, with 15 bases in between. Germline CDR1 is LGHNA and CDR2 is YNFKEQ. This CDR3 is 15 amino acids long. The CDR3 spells CASSQEEGREAGYTF. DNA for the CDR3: TGTGCCAGCAGCCAAGAAGAGGGCAGGGAGGCTGGCTACACCTTC.

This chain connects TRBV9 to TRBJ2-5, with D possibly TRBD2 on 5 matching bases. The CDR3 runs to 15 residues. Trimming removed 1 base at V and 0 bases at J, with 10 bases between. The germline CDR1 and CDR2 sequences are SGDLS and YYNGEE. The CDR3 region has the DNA TGTGCCAGCAGCGTAATTCCGGGGTACCAAGAGACCCAGTACTTC. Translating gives CASSVIPGYQETQYF.

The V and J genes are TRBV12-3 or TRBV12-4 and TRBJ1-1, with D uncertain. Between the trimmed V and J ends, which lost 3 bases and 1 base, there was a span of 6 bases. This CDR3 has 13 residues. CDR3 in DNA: TGTGCCAGCAGTTTTGGCGGGAACACTGAAGCTTTCTTT. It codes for CASSFGGNTEAFF.

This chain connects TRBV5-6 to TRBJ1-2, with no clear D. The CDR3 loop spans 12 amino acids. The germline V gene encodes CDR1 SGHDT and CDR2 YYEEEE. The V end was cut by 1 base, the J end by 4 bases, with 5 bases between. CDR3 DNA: TGTGCCAGCAGCTTGAACATCTATGGCTACACCTTC. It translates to CASSLNIYGYTF.

The CDR3 DNA reads TGTGCCAGTAGTATATGGGTCCGGGGAGATTCAAATTCACCCCTCCACTTT. Amino acid sequence: CASSIWVRGDSNSPLHF. The rearrangement joins TRBV19 to TRBJ1-6, with D hard to call. Germline values: CDR1 LNHDA, CDR2 SQIVND (reference sequence). The germline V and J ends were trimmed by 2 bases and 7 bases, with 18 bases remaining between them. The CDR3 is 17 residues long.

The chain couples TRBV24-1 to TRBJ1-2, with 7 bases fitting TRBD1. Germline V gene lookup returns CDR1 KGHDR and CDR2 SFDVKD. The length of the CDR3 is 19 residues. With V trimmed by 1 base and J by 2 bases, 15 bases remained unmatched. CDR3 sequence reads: CATSDFGNTWDSFNYGYTF. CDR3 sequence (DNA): TGTGCCACCAGTGATTTTGGTAATACATGGGACAGCTTCAACTATGGCTACACCTTC.

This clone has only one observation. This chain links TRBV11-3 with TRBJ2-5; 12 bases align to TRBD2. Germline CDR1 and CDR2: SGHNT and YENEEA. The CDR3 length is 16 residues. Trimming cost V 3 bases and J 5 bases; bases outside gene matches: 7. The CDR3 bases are TGTGCCAGCAGCTTCGCCGGGACTAGCGGGCGGGAGACCCAGTACTTC. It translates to CASSFAGTSGRETQYF. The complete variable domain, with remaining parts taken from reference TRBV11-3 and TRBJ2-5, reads EAGVVQSPRYKIIEKKQPVAFWCNPISGHNTLYWYLQNLGQGPELLIRYENEEAVDDSQLPKDRFSAERLKGVDSTLKIQPAELGDSAVYLCASSFAGTSGRETQYFGPGTRLLVL.

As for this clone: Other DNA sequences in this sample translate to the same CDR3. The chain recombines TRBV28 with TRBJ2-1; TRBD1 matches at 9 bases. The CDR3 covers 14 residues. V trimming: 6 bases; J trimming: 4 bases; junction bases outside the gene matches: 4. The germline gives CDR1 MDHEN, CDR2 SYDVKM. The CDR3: CASRGTGRYNEQFF. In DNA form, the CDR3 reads TGTGCCAGCAGGGGGACAGGGCGATACAATGAGCAGTTCTTC.

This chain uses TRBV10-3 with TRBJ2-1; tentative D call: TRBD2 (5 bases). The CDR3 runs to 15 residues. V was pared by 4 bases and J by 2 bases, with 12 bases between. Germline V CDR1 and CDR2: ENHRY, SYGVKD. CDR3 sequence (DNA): TGTGCCATCAGTGGAACTAGTGACGCCTACAATGAGCAGTTCTTC. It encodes CAISGTSDAYNEQFF.

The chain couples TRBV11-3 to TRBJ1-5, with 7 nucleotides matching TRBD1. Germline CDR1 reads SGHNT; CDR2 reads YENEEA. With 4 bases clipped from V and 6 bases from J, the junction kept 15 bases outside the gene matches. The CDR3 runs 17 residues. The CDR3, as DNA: TGTGCCAGCAGCTCCGGGCCCCCCGACAGGGTGGGTCAGCCCCAGCATTTT. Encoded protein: CASSSGPPDRVGQPQHF. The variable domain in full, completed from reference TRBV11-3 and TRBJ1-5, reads EAGVVQSPRYKIIEKKQPVAFWCNPISGHNTLYWYLQNLGQGPELLIRYENEEAVDDSQLPKDRFSAERLKGVDSTLKIQPAELGDSAVYLCASSSGPPDRVGQPQHFGDGTRLSIL.

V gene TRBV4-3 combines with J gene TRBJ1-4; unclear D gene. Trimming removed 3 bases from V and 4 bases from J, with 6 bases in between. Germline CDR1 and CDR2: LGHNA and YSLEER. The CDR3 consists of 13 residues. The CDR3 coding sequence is TGCGCCAGCAGCCAGAAGCTTAATGAAAAACTGTTTTTT. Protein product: CASSQKLNEKLFF.

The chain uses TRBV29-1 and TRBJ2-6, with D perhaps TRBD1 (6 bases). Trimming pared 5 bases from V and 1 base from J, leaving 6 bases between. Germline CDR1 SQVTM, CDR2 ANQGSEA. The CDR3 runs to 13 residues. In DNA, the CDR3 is TGCAGCGTTACAGGGTCTGGGGCCAACGTCCTGACTTTC. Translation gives CSVTGSGANVLTF.

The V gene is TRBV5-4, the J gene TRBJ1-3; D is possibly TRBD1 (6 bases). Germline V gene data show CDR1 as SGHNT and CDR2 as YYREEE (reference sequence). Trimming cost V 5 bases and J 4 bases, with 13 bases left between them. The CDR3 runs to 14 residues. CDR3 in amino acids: CASSSRGSGNTIYF. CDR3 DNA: TGTGCCAGCAGTTCCAGGGGTTCCGGAAACACCATATATTTT.

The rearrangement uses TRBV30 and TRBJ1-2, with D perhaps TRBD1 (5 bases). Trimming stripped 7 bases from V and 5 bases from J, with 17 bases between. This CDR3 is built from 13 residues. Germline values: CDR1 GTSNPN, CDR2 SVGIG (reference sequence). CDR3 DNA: TGTGCCTTGGGGCTCTCTGGGGGGTATGGCTACACCTTC. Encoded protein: CALGLSGGYGYTF.